Presented here are 21 T cell receptor beta chains from one specimen sequenced in a study of shared clonotypes between healthy human individuals. This table comes from immunoSEQ multiplex PCR, and its TCRdb copy is limited to in-frame clones, with some not included. The sample has about 360,000 clones; about 70% are singletons. Sequenced input: memory CD4+ T cells sorted from blood. Subset defined: CD45RA-negative fraction. Receptor source: a man aged 25-40 years in good health.

This chain connects TRBV6-1 to TRBJ2-7; D is unresolved. The V gene lost 4 bases and the J gene lost 1 base, with 8 bases spanning the gap. Germline V CDR1 and CDR2: MNHNS, SASEGT. This CDR3 has 13 residues. In DNA form, the CDR3 reads TGTGCCAGCAGTGGGGTTCATTCCTACGAGCAGTACTTC. This encodes CASSGVHSYEQYF.

This rearrangement joins TRBV5-8 to TRBJ1-1, with 7 bases fitting TRBD1. Germline V gene sequence: CDR1 SGHTS, CDR2 YDEGEE. The V segment lost 4 bases and the J segment 0 bases; nucleotides outside the gene matches: 9. The CDR3 is made up of 16 amino acids. CDR3 DNA: TGTGCCAGCAGCCTGGGGACAGCGAATCTGAACACTGAAGCTTTCTTT. This translates into CASSLGTANLNTEAFF.

The genes are TRBV5-1 and TRBJ2-3, with D tentatively TRBD1 (5 bases). V was pared by 0 bases and J by 3 bases, with 14 bases between. The CDR3 is 16 residues long. CDR1 is SGHRS, CDR2 YFSETQ, per germline. This CDR3 is CASSLGDSLHTDTQYF. The CDR3 nucleotides are TGCGCCAGCAGCTTGGGTGACAGTTTACATACAGATACGCAGTATTTT. Based on the CDR3 plus reference TRBV5-1 and TRBJ2-3, the full variable domain is KAGVTQTPRYLIKTRGQQVTLSCSPISGHRSVSWYQQTPGQGLQFLFEYFSETQRNKGNFPGRFSGRQFSNSRSEMNVSTLELGDSALYLCASSLGDSLHTDTQYFGPGTRLTVL.

The V call is TRBV5-1, the J call TRBJ2-2; D could derive from TRBD1 or TRBD2 (5 bases each). The germline V and J ends were trimmed by 7 bases and 2 bases, with 12 bases remaining between them. Germline V gives CDR1 SGHRS, CDR2 YFSETQ. The CDR3 loop spans 14 amino acids. In DNA form, the CDR3 reads TGCGCCAGCCGCCCGGGACCAAACACCGGGGAGCTGTTTTTT. Its protein product is CASRPGPNTGELFF.

The gene calls are TRBV6-1 and TRBJ2-7, with 11 bases that match TRBD2. Losses at the gene ends were 8 bases for V and 3 bases for J; bases not matched to a gene: 6. The CDR3 runs 14 residues. Germline CDR1 and CDR2: MNHNS and SASEGT. The CDR3 DNA reads as TGTGCCAGCGAAACTAGCGGGAGTAGCTACGAGCAGTACTTC. The encoded protein is CASETSGSSYEQYF.

V is TRBV10-3 and J is TRBJ2-1, with 7 nucleotides matching TRBD2. After removal of 3 bases from V and 0 bases from J, the junction contained 5 bases not matched to a gene. This CDR3 spans 16 amino acids. CDR1 is ENHRY and CDR2 is SYGVKD in the germline V gene. The DNA for the CDR3 is TGTGCCATCAGTGACGCTAGCGGACTCTCCTACAATGAGCAGTTCTTC. It codes for CAISDASGLSYNEQFF.

V is TRBV7-2 and J is TRBJ2-3; 12 bases align to TRBD2. The germline V gene encodes CDR1 SGHTA and CDR2 FQGNSA. V gave up 5 bases and J gave up 2 bases; unmatched junction bases: 14. This CDR3 spans 19 amino acids. CDR3 nucleotides: TGTGCCAGCAGCCCAATACTAGCGGGAGGATCCAAGGTCACAGATACGCAGTATTTT. This codes for CASSPILAGGSKVTDTQYF.

The chain carries TRBV9 and TRBJ2-3; D not certain. The CDR3 sequence is 17 residues long. The V end was cut by 3 bases, the J end by 5 bases, with 22 bases between. Germline loops: CDR1 SGDLS, CDR2 YYNGEE. CDR3 bases: TGTGCCAGCAGCGCATCAGCCCCACTTTACCCGGGAGATACGCAGTATTTT. It codes for CASSASAPLYPGDTQYF.

V usage is TRBV28 and J usage is TRBJ1-4, with D possibly TRBD1 on 6 matching bases. Germline CDR1 is MDHEN and CDR2 is SYDVKM. V was clipped by 2 bases and J by 10 bases, with 17 bases between them. The CDR3 length is 15 residues. CDR3 sequence reads: CASSLRGQGSAKLFF. The CDR3 coding sequence is TGTGCCAGCAGTTTACGTGGTCAGGGGTCGGCAAAACTGTTTTTT. The full variable domain, its missing parts supplied by reference TRBV28 and TRBJ1-4, is DVKVTQSSRYLVKRTGEKVFLECVQDMDHENMFWYRQDPGLGLRLIYFSYDVKMKEKGDIPEGYSVSREKKERFSLILESASTNQTSMYLCASSLRGQGSAKLFFGSGTQLSVL.

This clone has just a few counts. The chain has TRBV5-4 and TRBJ2-4, with 8 bases aligning to TRBD2. Germline V gene sequence: CDR1 SGHNT, CDR2 YYREEE (reference sequence). The trim removed 3 bases at V and 5 bases at J, leaving 4 bases unmatched. The CDR3 is made up of 14 amino acids. The CDR3: CASSSAGGENIQYF. CDR3 sequence (DNA): TGTGCCAGCAGCTCGGCCGGGGGGGAAAACATTCAGTACTTC.

The chain carries TRBV19 and TRBJ2-7; D remains unclear. Deletions cut 4 bases from V and 3 bases from J, with 4 bases between. CDR1 and CDR2 (germline): LNHDA, SQIVND (reference sequence). The CDR3 runs 11 residues. CDR3 residues: CASSTNYEQYF. The CDR3 region has the DNA TGTGCCAGTAGTACGAACTACGAGCAGTACTTC.

This chain uses TRBV5-1 with TRBJ2-2; D call uncertain. V lost 4 bases and J lost 4, with 17 bases in between. CDR1 and CDR2 from the germline V gene are SGHRS and YFSETQ. The CDR3 length is 16 residues. The CDR3 nucleotides are TGCGCCAGCAGCCCCACCGTGGCTAGTAGCACCGGGGAGCTGTTTTTT. Translated: CASSPTVASSTGELFF.

V usage is TRBV19 and J usage is TRBJ1-5, with unresolved D. CDR3 length: 14 residues. Trimming took 7 bases from V and 1 from J, leaving 11 bases between them. The germline CDR1 and CDR2 sequences are LNHDA and SQIVND (reference sequence). The CDR3 is CASNGRMSNQPQHF. CDR3 in DNA: TGTGCCAGTAATGGCAGGATGAGCAATCAGCCCCAGCATTTT.

This rearrangement joins TRBV5-4 to TRBJ2-4; 11 bases line up with TRBD2. Germline V gene sequence: CDR1 SGHNT, CDR2 YYREEE (reference sequence). CDR3 size: 15 residues. Unmatched junction bases numbered 6, after V lost 4 bases and J lost 6 bases. The DNA of the CDR3 is TGTGCCAGCAGCCTTAGCGGGAGGGCCTCAAACATTCAGTACTTC. It encodes CASSLSGRASNIQYF.

On this clone itself: Other DNA sequences of this sample code for an identical CDR3. The chain uses TRBV27 and TRBJ2-7, with 9 bases matching TRBD1. The CDR3 has 15 amino acids. In germline, CDR1 is MNHEY, CDR2 SMNVEV (reference sequence). Germline trimming cut 5 bases from V and 2 bases from J; bases unmatched to any gene: 7. For the CDR3, the DNA is TGTGCCAGCAGTGAGGGGACAGGGAAGACCTACGAGCAGTACTTC. This translates into CASSEGTGKTYEQYF.

The chain employs TRBV19 and TRBJ2-1; weak D call: TRBD2 (6 bases). The CDR3 is made up of 14 amino acids. The germline V gene has CDR1 LNHDA and CDR2 SQIVND (reference sequence). The germline V and J ends were trimmed by 4 bases and 2 bases, with 9 bases remaining between them. The CDR3 is CASSTGTAYNEQFF. CDR3 in DNA: TGTGCCAGTAGTACCGGGACTGCCTACAATGAGCAGTTCTTC.

The chain is built from TRBV30 and TRBJ2-7, with 7 bases that match TRBD1. The germline gives CDR1 GTSNPN, CDR2 SVGIG (reference sequence). This CDR3 is built from 14 residues. Germline trimming cut 2 bases from V and 3 bases from J; bases unmatched to any gene: 7. CDR3 in DNA: TGTGCCTGGAGTATCGACAGGGTGGGCTACGAGCAGTACTTC. Protein: CAWSIDRVGYEQYF.

In this sample, this clone turned up many times. This chain uses TRBV20-1 with TRBJ2-2, with D unclear. The germline V and J ends were trimmed by 2 bases and 3 bases, with 1 base remaining between them. The CDR3 sequence is 11 residues long. Germline CDR1 and CDR2: DFQATT and SNEGSKA (reference sequence). The CDR3 is CSARHTGELFF. In nucleotides, the CDR3 is TGCAGTGCTAGACACACCGGGGAGCTGTTTTTT.

The CDR3 coding sequence is TGTGCCAGCAGCTTGGATTTAGCCTCTCAAGAGACCCAGTACTTC. It specifies CASSLDLASQETQYF. The rearrangement links TRBV5-8 to TRBJ2-5; D is undetermined. Trimming shortened V by 0 bases and J by 2 bases, and 11 bases separated the two germline ends. The CDR3 spans 15 residues. CDR1 and CDR2 (germline): SGHTS, YDEGEE. Full variable domain (rest looked up from reference TRBV5-8 and TRBJ2-5): EAGVTQSPTHLIKTRGQQATLRCSPISGHTSVYWYQQALGLGLQFLLWYDEGEERNRGNFPPRFSGRQFPNYSSELNVNALELEDSALYLCASSLDLASQETQYFGPGTRLLVL.

The J gene is TRBJ2-2, the V gene TRBV6-6; 8 bases match TRBD1. Germline lookup yields CDR1 MNHNY and CDR2 SVGAGI (reference sequence). This CDR3 spans 14 amino acids. J lost 6 bases, V lost 7 bases, and 7 bases had no gene match. The CDR3 region is CASNYRGYAGELFF. CDR3 bases: TGTGCCAGCAACTACAGGGGGTACGCCGGGGAGCTGTTTTTT.

Details on this clone: At one of its ends the junction is not consistent with the germline gene, which may arise from a read error. Additional DNA sequences in this sample encode the identical CDR3. The rearrangement joins TRBV2 to TRBJ1-2; perhaps TRBD1 as D (6 bases). CDR1 SNHLY and CDR2 FYNNEI come from the germline V gene. The CDR3 loop spans 15 amino acids. DNA of the CDR3: TGTGCCAGCCACGGTGGGTCCCACAGGGCGGTTTTCGGGACTTTC. It encodes CASHGGSHRAVFGTF. Filled out from reference TRBV2 and TRBJ1-2, the complete variable domain reads EPEVTQTPSHQVTQMGQEVILRCVPISNHLYFYWYRQILGQKVEFLVSFYNNEISEKSEIFDDQFSVERPDGSNFTLKIRSTKLEDSAMYFCASHGGSHRAVFGTFGSGTRLTVV.